This TCR beta chain was identified during a study of blood T cell repertoires in COVID-19. Overall study: T cells, B-cell-depleted T cells, or PBMCs provided the cDNA or gDNA that served as material.

A single count supports this clone. As originally analysed: The authors estimated nucleated cell counts from reference gene primer amplification. Here immunoSEQ multiplex PCR was the method, and the copy in TCRdb shows in-frame clones only, minus some. The V and J calls and clone size were taken over from that table, and D and trimming were inferred from the DNA. Here the sample spans 37,000 or so clones, 78% being singletons. Sequencing used peripheral blood. The clonotype was recovered from a man aged 55 to 70 with acute or convalescent COVID-19.

The CDR3 DNA reads TGTGCCAGCAGCCAAACAGGGAACAATTCACCCCTCCACTTT. It yields the protein CASSQTGNNSPLHF. The chain links TRBV16 to TRBJ1-6; possibly TRBD1 for D (6 bases). Germline V lookup: CDR1 KGHSY, CDR2 FQNENV. The CDR3 is made up of 14 amino acids. V lost 2 bases to trimming and J lost 7 bases, with 9 bases between them.